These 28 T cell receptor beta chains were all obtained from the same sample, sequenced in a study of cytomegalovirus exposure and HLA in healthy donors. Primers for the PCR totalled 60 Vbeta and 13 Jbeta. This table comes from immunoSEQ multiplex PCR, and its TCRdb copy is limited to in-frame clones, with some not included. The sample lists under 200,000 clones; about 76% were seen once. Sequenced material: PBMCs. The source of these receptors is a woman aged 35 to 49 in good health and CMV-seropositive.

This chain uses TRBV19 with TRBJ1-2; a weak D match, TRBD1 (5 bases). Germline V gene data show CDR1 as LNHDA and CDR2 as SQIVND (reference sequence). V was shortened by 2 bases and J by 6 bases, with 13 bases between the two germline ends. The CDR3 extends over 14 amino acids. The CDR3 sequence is CASSIIERGNGYTF. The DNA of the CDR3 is TGTGCCAGTAGTATAATCGAAAGGGGTAATGGCTACACCTTC.

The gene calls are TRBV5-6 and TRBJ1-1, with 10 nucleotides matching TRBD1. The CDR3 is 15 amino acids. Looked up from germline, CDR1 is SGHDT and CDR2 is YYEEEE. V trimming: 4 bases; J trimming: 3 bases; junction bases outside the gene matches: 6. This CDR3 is CASSRRTGGYTEAFF. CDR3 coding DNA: TGTGCCAGCAGCAGACGGACAGGGGGTTACACTGAAGCTTTCTTT.

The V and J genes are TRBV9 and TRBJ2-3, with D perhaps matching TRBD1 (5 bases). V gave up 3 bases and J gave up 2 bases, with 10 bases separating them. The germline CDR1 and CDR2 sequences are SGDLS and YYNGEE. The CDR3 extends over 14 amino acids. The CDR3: CASSGDRFTDTQYF. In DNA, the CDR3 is TGTGCCAGCAGCGGCGACAGATTCACAGATACGCAGTATTTT.

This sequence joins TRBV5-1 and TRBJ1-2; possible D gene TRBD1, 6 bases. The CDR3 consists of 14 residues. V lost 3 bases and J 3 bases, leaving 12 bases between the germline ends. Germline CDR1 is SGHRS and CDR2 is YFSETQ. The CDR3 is CASSSPGTYYGYTF. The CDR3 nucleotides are TGCGCCAGCAGCTCCCCCGGGACATACTATGGCTACACCTTC.

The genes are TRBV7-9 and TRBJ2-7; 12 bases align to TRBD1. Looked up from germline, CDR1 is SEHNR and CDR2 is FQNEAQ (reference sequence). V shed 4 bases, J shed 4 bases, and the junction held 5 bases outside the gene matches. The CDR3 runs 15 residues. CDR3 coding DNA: TGTGCCAGCAGCTCACCGGGACAGGGGGCTTACGAGCAGTACTTC. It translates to CASSSPGQGAYEQYF.

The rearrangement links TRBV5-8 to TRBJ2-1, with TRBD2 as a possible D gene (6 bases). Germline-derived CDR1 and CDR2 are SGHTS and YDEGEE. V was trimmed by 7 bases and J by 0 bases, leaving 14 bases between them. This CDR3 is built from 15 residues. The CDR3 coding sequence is TGTGCCAGCGTCGGGCGGGGTAGCTCCTACAATGAGCAGTTCTTC. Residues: CASVGRGSSYNEQFF.

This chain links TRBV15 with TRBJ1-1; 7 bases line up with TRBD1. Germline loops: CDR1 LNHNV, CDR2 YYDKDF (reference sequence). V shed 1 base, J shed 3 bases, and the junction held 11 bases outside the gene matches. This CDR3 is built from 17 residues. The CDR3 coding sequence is TGTGCCACCAGCAGAGGGGAACCGACAGGGTGGTACACTGAAGCTTTCTTT. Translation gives CATSRGEPTGWYTEAFF.

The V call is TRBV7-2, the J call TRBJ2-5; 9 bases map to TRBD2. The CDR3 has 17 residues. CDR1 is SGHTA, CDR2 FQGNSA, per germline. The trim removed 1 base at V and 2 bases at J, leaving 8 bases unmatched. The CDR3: CASSLGGGGASQETQYF. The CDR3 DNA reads TGTGCCAGCAGCTTAGGCGGCGGGGGGGCCTCGCAAGAGACCCAGTACTTC.

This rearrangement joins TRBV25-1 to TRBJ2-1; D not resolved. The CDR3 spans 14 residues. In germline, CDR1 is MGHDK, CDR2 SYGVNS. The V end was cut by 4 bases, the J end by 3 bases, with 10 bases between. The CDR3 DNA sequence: TGTGCCAGCAGTGTAACTCCCGGCTACAATGAGCAGTTCTTC. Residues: CASSVTPGYNEQFF. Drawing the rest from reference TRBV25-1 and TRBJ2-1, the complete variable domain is EADIYQTPRYLVIGTGKKITLECSQTMGHDKMYWYQQDPGMELHLIHYSYGVNSTEKGDLSSESTVSRIRTEHFPLTLESARPSHTSQYLCASSVTPGYNEQFFGPGTRLTVL.

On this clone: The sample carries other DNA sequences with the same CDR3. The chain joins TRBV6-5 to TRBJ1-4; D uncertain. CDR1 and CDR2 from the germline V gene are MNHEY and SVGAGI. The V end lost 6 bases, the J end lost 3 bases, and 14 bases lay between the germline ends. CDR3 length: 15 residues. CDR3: CASRADTSANEKLFF. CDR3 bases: TGTGCCAGCAGGGCTGACACTTCAGCTAATGAAAAACTGTTTTTT.

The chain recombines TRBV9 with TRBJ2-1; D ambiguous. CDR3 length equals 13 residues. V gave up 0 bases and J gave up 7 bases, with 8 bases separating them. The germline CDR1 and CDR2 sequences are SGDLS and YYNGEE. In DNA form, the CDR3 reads TGTGCCAGCAGCGTAGTCTCTCGGAATGAGCAGTTCTTC. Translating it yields CASSVVSRNEQFF.

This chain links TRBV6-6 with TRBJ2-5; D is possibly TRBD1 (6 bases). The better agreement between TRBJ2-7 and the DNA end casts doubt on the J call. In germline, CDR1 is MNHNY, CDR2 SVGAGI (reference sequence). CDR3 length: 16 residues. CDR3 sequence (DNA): TGTGCCAGCAGTTACTCGATATGGGGGCGGACCTACGAGCAGTACTTC. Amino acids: CASSYSIWGRTYEQYF.

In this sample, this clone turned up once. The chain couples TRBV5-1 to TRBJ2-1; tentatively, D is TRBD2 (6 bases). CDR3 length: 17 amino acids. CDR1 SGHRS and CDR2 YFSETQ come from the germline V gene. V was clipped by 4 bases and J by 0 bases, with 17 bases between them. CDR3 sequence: CASSLAGGLSSYNEQFF. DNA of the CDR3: TGCGCCAGCAGCCTGGCCGGGGGTCTGAGCTCCTACAATGAGCAGTTCTTC.

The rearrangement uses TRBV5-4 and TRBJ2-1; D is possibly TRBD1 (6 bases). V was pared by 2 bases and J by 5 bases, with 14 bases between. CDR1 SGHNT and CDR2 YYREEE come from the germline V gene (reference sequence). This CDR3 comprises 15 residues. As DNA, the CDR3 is TGTGCCAGCAGCTTCGAGGGGGATATCCACAATGAGCAGTTCTTC. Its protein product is CASSFEGDIHNEQFF.

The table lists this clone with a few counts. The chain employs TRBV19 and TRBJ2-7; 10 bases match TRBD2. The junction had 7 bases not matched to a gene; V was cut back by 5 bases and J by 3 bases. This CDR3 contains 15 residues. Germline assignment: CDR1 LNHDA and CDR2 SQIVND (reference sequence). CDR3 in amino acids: CASSPTSGVRYEQYF. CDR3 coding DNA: TGTGCCAGTAGTCCAACTAGCGGGGTGCGCTACGAGCAGTACTTC.

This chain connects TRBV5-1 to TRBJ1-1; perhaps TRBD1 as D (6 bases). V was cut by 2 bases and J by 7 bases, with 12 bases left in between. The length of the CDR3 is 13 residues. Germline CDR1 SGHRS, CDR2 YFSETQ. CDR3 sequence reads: CASSLRGGDEAFF. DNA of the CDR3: TGCGCCAGCAGCTTAAGGGGGGGGGATGAAGCTTTCTTT.

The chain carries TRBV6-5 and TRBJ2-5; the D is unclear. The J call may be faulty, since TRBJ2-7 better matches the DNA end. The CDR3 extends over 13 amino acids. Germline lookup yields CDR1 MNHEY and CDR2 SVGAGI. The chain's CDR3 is CASSYAGAYEQYF. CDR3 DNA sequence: TGTGCCAGCAGTTACGCTGGGGCCTACGAGCAGTACTTC.

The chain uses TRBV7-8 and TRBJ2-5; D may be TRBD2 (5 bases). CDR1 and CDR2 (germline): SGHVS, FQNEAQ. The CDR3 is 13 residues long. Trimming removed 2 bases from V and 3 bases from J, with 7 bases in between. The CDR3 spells CASSLRREETQYF. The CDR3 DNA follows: TGTGCCAGCAGCTTAAGGCGGGAAGAGACCCAGTACTTC.

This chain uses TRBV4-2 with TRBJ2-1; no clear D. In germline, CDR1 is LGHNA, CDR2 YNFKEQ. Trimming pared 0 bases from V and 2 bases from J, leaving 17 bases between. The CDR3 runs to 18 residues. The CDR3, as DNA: TGTGCCAGCAGCCAAGAAACGGTCCTCGGGTGGACCTACAATGAGCAGTTCTTC. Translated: CASSQETVLGWTYNEQFF.

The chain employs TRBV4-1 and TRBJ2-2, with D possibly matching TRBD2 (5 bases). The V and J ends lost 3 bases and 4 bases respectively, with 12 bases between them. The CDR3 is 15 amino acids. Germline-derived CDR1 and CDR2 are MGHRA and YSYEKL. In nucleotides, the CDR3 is TGCGCCAGCAGCCAGCCCCGCACTAGCACCGGGGAGCTGTTTTTT. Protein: CASSQPRTSTGELFF.

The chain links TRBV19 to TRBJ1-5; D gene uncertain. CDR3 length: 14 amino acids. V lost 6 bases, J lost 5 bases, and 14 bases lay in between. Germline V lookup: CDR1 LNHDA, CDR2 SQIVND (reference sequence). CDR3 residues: CASSAGGIHQPQHF. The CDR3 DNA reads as TGTGCCAGTAGCGCGGGCGGGATCCATCAGCCCCAGCATTTT. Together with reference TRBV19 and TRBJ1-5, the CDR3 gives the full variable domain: DGGITQSPKYLFRKEGQNVTLSCEQNLNHDAMYWYRQDPGQGLRLIYYSQIVNDFQKGDIAEGYSVSREKKESFPLTVTSAQKNPTAFYLCASSAGGIHQPQHFGDGTRLSIL.

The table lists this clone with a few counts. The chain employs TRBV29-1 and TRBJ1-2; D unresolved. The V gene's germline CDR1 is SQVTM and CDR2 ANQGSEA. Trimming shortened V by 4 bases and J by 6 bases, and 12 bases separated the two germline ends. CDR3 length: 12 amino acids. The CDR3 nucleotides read TGCAGCGTTGGGACCCCGGGGAATGGCTACACCTTC. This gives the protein CSVGTPGNGYTF.

The DNA for the CDR3 is TGTGCCAGCAGCCAAGATCTGGGCAGGGTTGCGTACTTC. Protein sequence: CASSQDLGRVAYF. This chain uses TRBV14 with TRBJ2-7; tentative D call: TRBD1 (5 bases). The CDR3 covers 13 residues. Trimming shortened V by 0 bases and J by 12 bases, and 15 bases separated the two germline ends. Germline-derived CDR1 and CDR2 are SGHDN and FVKESK.

The chain's CDR3 is CASSSLGGGVYNEQFF. In DNA form, the CDR3 reads TGCGCCAGCAGCTCCCTCGGGGGGGGAGTTTACAATGAGCAGTTCTTC. The gene calls are TRBV4-3 and TRBJ2-1; 8 nucleotides line up with TRBD2. With V trimmed by 5 bases and J by 4 bases, 10 bases remained unmatched. This CDR3 is 16 amino acids long. CDR1 and CDR2 from the germline V gene are LGHNA and YSLEER.

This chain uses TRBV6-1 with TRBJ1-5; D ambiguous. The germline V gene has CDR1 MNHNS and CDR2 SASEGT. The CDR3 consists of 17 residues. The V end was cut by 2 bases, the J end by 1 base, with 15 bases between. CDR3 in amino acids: CASSERSVGTSNQPQHF. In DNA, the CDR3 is TGTGCCAGCAGTGAAAGGTCCGTGGGCACAAGCAATCAGCCCCAGCATTTT.

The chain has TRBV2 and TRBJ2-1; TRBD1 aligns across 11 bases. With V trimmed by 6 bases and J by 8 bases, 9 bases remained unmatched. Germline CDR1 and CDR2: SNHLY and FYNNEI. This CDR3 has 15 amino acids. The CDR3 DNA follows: TGTGCCAGCAGCGGTGGACAGGGGGCTTGGGATGAGCAGTTCTTC. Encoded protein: CASSGGQGAWDEQFF.

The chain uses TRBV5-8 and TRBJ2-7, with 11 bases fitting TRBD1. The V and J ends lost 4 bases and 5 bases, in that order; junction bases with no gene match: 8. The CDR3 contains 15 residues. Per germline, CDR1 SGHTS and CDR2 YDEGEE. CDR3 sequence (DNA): TGTGCCAGCAGCCCCGGACAGGGGGCGCGGGACGAGCAGTACTTC. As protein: CASSPGQGARDEQYF. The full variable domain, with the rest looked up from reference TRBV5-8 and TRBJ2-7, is EAGVTQSPTHLIKTRGQQATLRCSPISGHTSVYWYQQALGLGLQFLLWYDEGEERNRGNFPPRFSGRQFPNYSSELNVNALELEDSALYLCASSPGQGARDEQYFGPGTRLTVT.

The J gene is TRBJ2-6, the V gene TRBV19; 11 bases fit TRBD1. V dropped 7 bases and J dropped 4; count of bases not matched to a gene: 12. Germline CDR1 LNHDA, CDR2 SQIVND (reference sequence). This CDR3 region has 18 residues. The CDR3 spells CASKPRDRGSGGANVLTF. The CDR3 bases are TGTGCCAGTAAACCCCGGGACAGGGGGTCCGGAGGGGCCAACGTCCTGACTTTC.